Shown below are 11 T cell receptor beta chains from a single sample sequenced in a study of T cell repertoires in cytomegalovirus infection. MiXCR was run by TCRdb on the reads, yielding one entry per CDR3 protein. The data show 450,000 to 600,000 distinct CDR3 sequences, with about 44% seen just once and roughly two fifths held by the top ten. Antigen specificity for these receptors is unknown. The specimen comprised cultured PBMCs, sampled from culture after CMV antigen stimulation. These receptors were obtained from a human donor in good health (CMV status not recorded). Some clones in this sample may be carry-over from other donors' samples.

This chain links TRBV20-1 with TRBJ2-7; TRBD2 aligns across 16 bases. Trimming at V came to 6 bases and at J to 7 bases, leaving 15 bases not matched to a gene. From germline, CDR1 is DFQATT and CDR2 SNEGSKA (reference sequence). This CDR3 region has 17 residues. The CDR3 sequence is CSAIPPGTSGGAGEQYF. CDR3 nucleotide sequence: TGCAGTGCCATACCACCCGGGACTAGCGGGGGGGCGGGGGAGCAGTACTTC.

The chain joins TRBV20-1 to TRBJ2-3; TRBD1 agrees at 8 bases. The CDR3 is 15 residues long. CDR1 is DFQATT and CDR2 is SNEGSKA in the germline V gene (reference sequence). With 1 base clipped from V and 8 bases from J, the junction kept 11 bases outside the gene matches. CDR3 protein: CSARGTGSGMGTQYF. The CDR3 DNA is TGCAGTGCTAGAGGGACAGGGAGTGGGATGGGTACGCAGTATTTT.

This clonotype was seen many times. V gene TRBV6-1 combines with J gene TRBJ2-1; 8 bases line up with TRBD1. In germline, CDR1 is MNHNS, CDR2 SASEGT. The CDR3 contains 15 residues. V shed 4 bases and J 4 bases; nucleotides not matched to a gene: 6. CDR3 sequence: CASSAPGGSYNEQFF. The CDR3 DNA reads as TGTGCCAGCAGTGCCCCAGGGGGCTCTTACAATGAGCAGTTCTTC.

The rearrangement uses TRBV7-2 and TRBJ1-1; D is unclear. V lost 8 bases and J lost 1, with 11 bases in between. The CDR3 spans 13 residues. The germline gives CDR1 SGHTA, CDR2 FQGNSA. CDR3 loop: CASLAPGNTEAFF. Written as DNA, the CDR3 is TGTGCCAGCCTGGCCCCGGGGAACACTGAAGCTTTCTTT.

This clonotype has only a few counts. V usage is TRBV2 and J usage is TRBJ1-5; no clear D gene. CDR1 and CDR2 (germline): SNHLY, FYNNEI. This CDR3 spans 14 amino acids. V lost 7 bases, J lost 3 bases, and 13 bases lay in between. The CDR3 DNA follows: TGTGCCAGCAAACTCCGGGTTTCCAATCAGCCCCAGCATTTT. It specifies CASKLRVSNQPQHF.

The CDR3 DNA follows: TGTGCCGGACAGGGGAGTAAAAACACTGAAGCTTTCTTT. Translating gives CAGQGSKNTEAFF. The chain links TRBV6-6 to TRBJ1-1; TRBD1 agrees at 9 bases. V shed 11 bases, J shed 2 bases, and the junction held 6 bases outside the gene matches. The CDR3 spans 13 residues. The germline V gene encodes CDR1 MNHNY and CDR2 SVGAGI (reference sequence).

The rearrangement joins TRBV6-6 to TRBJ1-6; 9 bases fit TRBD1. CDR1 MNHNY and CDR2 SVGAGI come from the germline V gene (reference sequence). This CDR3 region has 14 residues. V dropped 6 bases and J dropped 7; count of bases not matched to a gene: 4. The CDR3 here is CASSPQGANSPLHF. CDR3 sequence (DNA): TGTGCCAGCAGCCCACAGGGGGCAAATTCACCCCTCCACTTT.

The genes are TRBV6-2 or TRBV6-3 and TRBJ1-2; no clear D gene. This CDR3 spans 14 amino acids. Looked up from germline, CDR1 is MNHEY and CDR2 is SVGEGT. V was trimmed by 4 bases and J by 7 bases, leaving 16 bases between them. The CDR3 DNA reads TGTGCCAGCAGTTCCCGGGCCTGGGGAGGTGGCTACACCTTC. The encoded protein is CASSSRAWGGGYTF.

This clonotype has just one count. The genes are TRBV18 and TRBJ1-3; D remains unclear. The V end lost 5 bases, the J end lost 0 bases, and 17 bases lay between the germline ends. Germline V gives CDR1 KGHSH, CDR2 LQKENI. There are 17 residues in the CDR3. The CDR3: CASSRAGPVDSGNTIYF. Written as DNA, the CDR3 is TGTGCCAGCTCAAGGGCAGGCCCCGTAGACTCTGGAAACACCATATATTTT.

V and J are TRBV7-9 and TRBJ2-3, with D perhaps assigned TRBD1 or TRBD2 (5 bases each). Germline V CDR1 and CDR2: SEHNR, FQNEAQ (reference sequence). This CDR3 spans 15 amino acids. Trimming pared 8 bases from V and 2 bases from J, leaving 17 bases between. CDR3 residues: CASGPRDRNTDTQYF. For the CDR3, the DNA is TGTGCCAGCGGCCCCCGGGACCGGAACACAGATACGCAGTATTTT.

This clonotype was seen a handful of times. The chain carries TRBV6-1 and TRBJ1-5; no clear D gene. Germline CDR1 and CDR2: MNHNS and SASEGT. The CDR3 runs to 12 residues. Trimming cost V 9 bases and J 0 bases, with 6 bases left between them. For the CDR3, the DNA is TGTGCCAGTAGCGGTAGCAATCAGCCCCAGCATTTT. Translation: CASSGSNQPQHF.